This TCR beta chain was sequenced for a study of cytomegalovirus exposure and HLA in healthy donors (dated by TCRdb to about 2017). Notes on the research overall: In an earlier analysis of 587 of the donors, 276 Gb of sequence data and 117 million unique TCR beta sequences from roughly 200 million T cells were reported. An early release that covered 500 to 800 HLA-typed donors contained about 290 gigabases of sequencing data and some 87 million unique TCR sequences. Of the roughly 400 genotyped donors, 81% fell in the genetic ancestry cluster associated with self-reported Caucasian donors. The aim of the study was to test whether cataloging public T cell receptors could identify signatures of past pathogen exposure. The T cell repertoires of 666 subjects were profiled by immunosequencing and related to cytomegalovirus serostatus. In addition to the first cohort of 666 subjects, a separate validation cohort of 130 or so different subjects was used. The study combined high-throughput TCR immunosequencing, statistical association of individual TCRs with disease status, and machine learning to predict cytomegalovirus infection status. A later analysis re-examined previously published TCR beta repertoires from roughly 720 donors and added high-resolution HLA genotyping to investigate patterns of TCR occurrence. Rather than drawing on any new phenotypic data, the later analysis identified candidate immune exposures from TCR beta sequences and the way those sequences occurred across donors. To decide whether each TCR beta V gene segment behaved as functional or pseudogenic, an earlier analysis of over 500 of the donors relied on high-throughput TCR beta sequencing. Donor age, sex, ethnicity and CMV serostatus were compiled together with the repertoire data. A later genetic analysis took genome-wide SNP genotypes for about 55% of the 666 donors and used that subset as a discovery cohort. Every discovery cohort repertoire had been produced on one sequencing platform. HLA typing covered class I and class II loci at four-digit resolution. Typing coverage differed by locus: A, B, C, DRB1 and DQB1 were typed in about 629-630 donors, DQA1 in about 510, DPA1 in 600 to 610, and DPB1 in roughly 450. About five DR-DQ haplotypes were handled as single units for association and clustering, since linkage in the cohort was strong. Among almost 400 genotyped donors of the cohort, an average of roughly 240,000 unique TCR beta nucleotide sequences were sequenced per donor, roughly 18% of them non-productive.

A few counts support this clone. No antigen is known for it. No base quality values were provided; no much bigger clone lies one nucleotide off. In total, roughly 670 healthy bone marrow donors made up the cohort. At the time of sampling, every cohort member was nominally healthy, though immune exposures that went unrecorded were likely present. The donor was CMV seronegative and was included in the group of about 400 seronegative cohort members. Each donor provided a peripheral blood sample, and peripheral blood mononuclear cells were used for TCR beta sequencing. Genomic DNA extraction from the blood cell samples was performed with the Qiagen DNeasy Blood Extraction Kit. Libraries were prepared through the immunoSEQ multiplex PCR assay. For the multiplex PCR, a mixture combining 60 forward primers for TCR Vbeta segments and 13 reverse primers for TCR Jbeta segments was used. Amplification of the CDR3 region of rearranged TCR beta genes was performed with a multiplex PCR assay on genomic DNA. Amplified TCR beta libraries were sequenced as 87-base-pair reads on the Illumina HiSeq System. On the authors' methods: A later analysis tallied around 80 million unique TCR beta chains across the 550 to 850 repertoires, and about 12 million of those chains were shared by two or more donors. A nearest-neighbor algorithm error-corrected the raw reads and collapsed the reads into unique sequences, merging closely related sequences to remove PCR and sequencing errors. CDR3 sequences were aligned to IMGT reference sequences to assign V, D and J gene segments. For a sequence to be retained, a match of at least six nucleotides to both a V gene segment and a J gene segment was required. A rearrangement counted as productive if the CDR3 had no stop codons and remained in frame with V and J, and every other rearrangement counted as non-productive. CDR3 was defined according to IMGT convention as the region running from the second conserved V-encoded cysteine to the conserved J-encoded phenylalanine. The earlier analysis of 587 of the donors excluded any sequence lacking an unambiguous match to a single V gene segment. An earlier analysis of fewer than 650 of the donors classified V segments as functional when productive rearrangements were above 56.7% and as segregating when the standard deviation between donors was above 5%. To diagnose cytomegalovirus status from the catalog of TCR beta chain sequences, a statistical classification framework was built. A later analysis assigned V and J genes by comparing TCR nucleotide sequences with IMGT/GENE-DB human TR gene sequences. In a later analysis, CDR3 sequences and most-parsimonious VDJ recombination scenarios were assigned using the TCRdist pipeline. In a later analysis, each TCR beta chain was defined by its CDR3 amino acid sequence together with its V-gene family, and reads without a unique V-gene family were excluded. In a later analysis, 500 to 700 highly shared, low-generation-probability nucleotide sequences were removed to address suspected cross-contamination and a sequencing artifact. A later analysis calculated a clonal expansion index for each public chain from normalized within-repertoire ranks of inferred template counts. A later analysis computed generation probabilities with a VDJ recombination model fitted to out-of-frame rearrangements, and checked the results against IGoR. A later analysis scored TCR-TCR, TCR-HLA and TCR-CMV co-occurrence with hypergeometric tests, applying a repertoire-size bias correction to TCR pairs. In a later analysis, false discovery rates were estimated by permuting HLA or CMV assignments 20 times. A later analysis grouped co-occurring TCRs with DBSCAN, adding TCRdist sequence similarity when clustering within HLA-allele-positive subsets. Co-occurrence clustering excluded repertoires with fewer than 30,000 or more than 120,000 public chains, plus five with anomalous nucleotide sharing. The source is immuneACCESS, and TCRdb retained only in-frame sequences with V and J called. Part of the clones is not carried over; for the studies checked, unresolved V genes explain less than half of this, and the remainder is unexplained. V and J calls and clone size follow that table, whereas D and trimming were derived from the DNA. This sample holds about 89,000 clones; 76% were observed only once. The top ten clones comprise roughly 1.3% of the sample.

Ends trimmed: V by 6 bases, J by 5 bases; bases unmatched to a gene: 6. The germline V gene (reference sequence) supplies CDR1 MNHNY and CDR2 SVGAGI. Measured from the cysteine to the phenylalanine, the CDR3 is 14 residues long. Left in the record is the CDR3 DNA by itself, 42 bases read in frame from the first base. What the research found in general, with its limitations: Across donors, most TCR sequences were observed very rarely, whereas some public TCRs were present in many individuals. A later genetic analysis associated a missense DCLRE1C variant with V-gene and J-gene trimming of TCR beta chains, and an independent cohort replicated the association. Because HLA typing was unavailable for some donors at each locus, only the typed subset was used in association tests. A further reported finding was that TCR beta sequences accurately predicted the HLA-A and HLA-B alleles for most subjects in the first cohort. The authors suggested that the approach could potentially be generalized to other disease states and immunological phenotypes. Some IMGT-functional V segments, including TRBV6-2 and TRBV6-3, could not be told apart with the 87-base-pair reads, so those segments were excluded. The study listed over 150 TCR beta chains as associated with cytomegalovirus. The sequencing pipeline was judged likely to have produced a cluster of highly shared sequence variants as a technical artifact. In a later analysis, several top co-occurrence clusters were reported to appear linked to parvovirus B19, influenza, CMV and Epstein-Barr virus. According to a later analysis, most CMV-associated TCR beta chains appeared to be HLA-restricted, and the HLA associations seemed to be driven largely by CMV exposure. Linkage disequilibrium might explain the correlated functional status among segregating V segments, but an unknown experimental factor could not be excluded. An earlier analysis of approximately 590 of the donors showed that most TCR beta V segments appeared in productive rearrangements either about 90% or about 30% of the time, which broadly matched IMGT annotations. Sequencing depth was assumed to be roughly uniform across donors in the presence/absence analyses, though that assumption may not hold. In this cohort, only TCR beta chains were sequenced, and detectable features were limited by the absence of alpha or paired-chain data. In a later analysis, HLA-associated TCR beta chains were found to be more clonally expanded and to have lower generation probabilities than equally common non-associated chains. The classifier was reported to diagnose cytomegalovirus status with high specificity and sensitivity in both the original cohort and the validation cohort. CMV serostatus was the only immune exposure information available for the cohort. A later analysis found that TCR association rates varied across HLA loci, with DRB1 alleles showing the most associated TCRs and HLA-C alleles the fewest. A later genetic analysis reported fewer N-insertions in productive TCRs among donors in an Asian-associated ancestry cluster than the roughly 620-donor mean. A few of the identified cytomegalovirus-associated TCR beta chains were confirmed in vitro to be specific for cytomegalovirus antigens. In a later analysis, around 17,000 TCR beta sequences were associated with specific HLA alleles at a false discovery rate of 0.05. Because counts were too low, some 17 rarely observed V segments, including chromosome 9 orphons, were excluded from the earlier analysis of a few hundred of the donors. When HLA alleles, especially DR and DQ, strongly co-occurred, TCR associations were difficult to assign to individual alleles.

Specimen: PBMCs. The rearrangement combines TRBV6-6 with TRBJ1-5; 8 middle bases align to TRBD1. The clonotype originates from a male donor in good health and CMV-seronegative. CDR3 reads: CASSRQGWDQPQHF. The nucleotides are TGTGCCAGCAGCCGACAGGGGTGGGATCAGCCCCAGCATTTT.